Following are 28 T cell receptor beta chains from one sample sequenced in a study of CD8 T cells in ankylosing spondylitis (dated 2017 in TCRdb). To prepare the library, 5' RACE was applied. TCRdb names Illumina HiSeq 2500 as the instrument used. Clones were called with MiXCR by TCRdb after fastp trimmed the public reads at Q25, and only in-frame beta chains were retained. Each entry merges the rows of one CDR3 protein and shows their most common DNA and genes. Within this sample are 130,000 or so distinct CDR3 sequences, with 6.5% to 9% of them counted one time only. About 12% of the sample comes from the top ten. The material sequenced was blood, either unsorted or a sorted T cell fraction (not recorded which). Receptors were obtained from a male donor with ankylosing spondylitis or in good health (not recorded which).

In its sample, this clonotype was seen many times. The chain employs TRBV11-2 and TRBJ2-1; unclear D gene. The CDR3 loop spans 18 amino acids. In germline, CDR1 is SGHAT, CDR2 FQNNGV. Trimming pared 4 bases from V and 3 bases from J, leaving 22 bases between. In DNA form, the CDR3 reads TGTGCCAGCAGCTCCCTCCAACGCCCCGGGCTAGTCTACAATGAGCAGTTCTTC. Translated: CASSSLQRPGLVYNEQFF.

This clonotype was seen many times. The chain combines TRBV12-3 or TRBV12-4 with TRBJ2-3; D ambiguous. There are 14 residues in the CDR3. Trimming took off 1 base at V and 5 bases at J, with 10 bases between the two ends. The CDR3 sequence is CASSLGRLEDTQYF. The CDR3 region has the DNA TGTGCCAGCAGTTTAGGGCGCCTGGAAGATACGCAGTATTTT.

The sample holds many counts of this clonotype. The genes are TRBV12-3 or TRBV12-4 and TRBJ1-5, with D possibly matching TRBD1 (5 bases). V dropped 3 bases and J dropped 3 bases, with 12 bases sitting between them. The CDR3 totals 15 residues. In DNA form, the CDR3 reads TGTGCCAGCAGTTTTAAGGGGCAGTCCAATCAGCCCCAGCATTTT. Translation gives CASSFKGQSNQPQHF.

This clonotype showed up many times. This sequence joins TRBV10-3 and TRBJ1-4; D unclear. The CDR3 runs to 15 residues. Germline CDR1 ENHRY, CDR2 SYGVKD. V was pared by 2 bases and J by 2 bases, with 9 bases between. The CDR3 nucleotides read TGTGCCATCAGTGAGCAGAGTCCGACTAATGAAAAACTGTTTTTT. Translated, it gives CAISEQSPTNEKLFF.

This clonotype was observed many times. The chain has TRBV18 and TRBJ2-5; D gene ambiguous. CDR3 length equals 14 residues. The V end lost 3 bases, the J end lost 3 bases, and 11 bases lay between the germline ends. The V gene's germline CDR1 is KGHSH and CDR2 LQKENI. CDR3 protein: CASSPAEAKETQYF. CDR3 in DNA: TGTGCCAGCTCACCGGCTGAGGCCAAAGAGACCCAGTACTTC. Full variable domain (remainder filled in from reference TRBV18 and TRBJ2-5): NAGVMQNPRHLVRRRGQEARLRCSPMKGHSHVYWYRQLPEEGLKFMVYLQKENIIDESGMPKERFSAEFPKEGPSILRIQQVVRGDSAAYFCASSPAEAKETQYFGPGTRLLVL.

This clonotype was observed a handful of times. The genes are TRBV5-5 and TRBJ1-1; TRBD1 matches at 7 bases. J was trimmed by 2 bases and V by 4 bases; bases with no gene match: 5. Germline V CDR1 and CDR2: SGHKS, YYEKEE (reference sequence). This CDR3 comprises 14 residues. The CDR3 sequence is CASSPGQFNTEAFF. CDR3 sequence (DNA): TGTGCCAGCAGCCCGGGACAGTTTAACACTGAAGCTTTCTTT.

This clonotype was observed many times. The gene calls are TRBV28 and TRBJ2-1, with 14 bases matching TRBD2. This CDR3 has 15 amino acids. Unmatched junction bases numbered 6, after V lost 6 bases and J lost 8 bases. CDR1 is MDHEN and CDR2 is SYDVKM in the germline V gene. CDR3 residues: CASSPGLAGVDEQFF. The CDR3 coding sequence is TGTGCCAGCAGCCCGGGACTAGCGGGAGTAGATGAGCAGTTCTTC.

This clonotype was recorded at least ten times. The chain joins TRBV10-3 to TRBJ2-7; TRBD2 agrees at 8 bases. V was pared by 7 bases and J by 8 bases, with 19 bases of the junction left unmatched. The CDR3 sequence is 16 residues long. CDR1 and CDR2 from the germline V gene are ENHRY and SYGVKD. The CDR3 DNA is TGTGCCATCATGGGCGCGGCAGCGGGAGTCGTCCTTCAGCAGTACTTC. Encoded protein: CAIMGAAAGVVLQQYF.

This clonotype has a count of ten or more. The chain has TRBV5-1 and TRBJ2-3; 9 bases line up with TRBD1. This CDR3 has 17 amino acids. V lost 0 bases to trimming and J lost 1 base; unmatched junction nucleotides: 6. Germline V lookup: CDR1 SGHRS, CDR2 YFSETQ. CDR3 sequence (DNA): TGCGCCAGCAGCTTGGTGGGACAGGGTATCGGCACAGATACGCAGTATTTT. It is translated as CASSLVGQGIGTDTQYF.

This clonotype appeared many times. The chain couples TRBV7-8 to TRBJ2-7, with 10 nucleotides matching TRBD1. Trimming removed 4 bases from V and 2 bases from J; junction bases left unmatched: 5. The CDR3 length is 15 residues. Germline lookup yields CDR1 SGHVS and CDR2 FQNEAQ. This chain's CDR3 is CASSYTGTGAYEQYF. The CDR3, as DNA: TGTGCCAGCAGCTACACCGGGACAGGGGCCTACGAGCAGTACTTC.

This clonotype was recorded many times. This chain uses TRBV5-1 with TRBJ1-2; possibly TRBD1 for D (5 bases). This CDR3 spans 15 amino acids. Trimming removed 0 bases from V and 4 bases from J, with 13 bases in between. Germline assignment: CDR1 SGHRS and CDR2 YFSETQ. In DNA form, the CDR3 reads TGCGCCAGCAGCTTGGGCTCCGGGACCACCTATGGCTACACCTTC. This gives the protein CASSLGSGTTYGYTF.

V and J are TRBV6-1 and TRBJ2-7; maybe TRBD1 (5 bases). Germline CDR1 is MNHNS and CDR2 is SASEGT. The V end lost 6 bases, the J end lost 0 bases, and 12 bases lay between the germline ends. The CDR3 is 14 amino acids. CDR3 nucleotides: TGTGCCAGCAGACCAGGACAAAACTCCTACGAGCAGTACTTC. As protein: CASRPGQNSYEQYF.

This clonotype was counted at least ten times. The rearrangement links TRBV10-3 to TRBJ1-2, with 12 bases lining up with TRBD1. Germline V gives CDR1 ENHRY, CDR2 SYGVKD. This CDR3 has 14 amino acids. Unmatched junction bases numbered 9, after V lost 8 bases and J lost 8 bases. CDR3 nucleotide sequence: TGTGCCATCCGTCCCGGGACAGGGGGCGGGGGCTACACCTTC. As protein: CAIRPGTGGGGYTF.

Ten or more counts support this clonotype. The genes are TRBV5-1 and TRBJ2-5; TRBD1 might be the D (5 bases). Trimming left V 4 bases short and J 0 bases short, with 13 bases between. The CDR3 is made up of 15 amino acids. Germline assignment: CDR1 SGHRS and CDR2 YFSETQ. The CDR3 sequence is CASSNQGEDQETQYF. In DNA form, the CDR3 reads TGCGCCAGCAGCAACCAAGGGGAAGACCAAGAGACCCAGTACTTC.

This clonotype came up many times. The chain is built from TRBV14 and TRBJ2-2; no reliable D call. The CDR3 covers 16 residues. CDR1 SGHDN and CDR2 FVKESK come from the germline V gene. V lost 5 bases to trimming and J lost 2 bases, with 15 bases between them. The CDR3 DNA is TGTGCCAGCAGCTATTGGGATAGAGCTAACACCGGGGAGCTGTTTTTT. This codes for CASSYWDRANTGELFF.

J is TRBJ2-7 and V is TRBV4-2; TRBD2 matches 10 bases. The CDR3 has 14 residues. Unmatched junction bases numbered 5, after V lost 4 bases and J lost 5 bases. Germline V gene sequence: CDR1 LGHNA, CDR2 YNFKEQ. CDR3 protein: CASSRTSGIHEQYF. The CDR3, as DNA: TGTGCCAGCAGCCGAACTAGCGGGATACACGAGCAGTACTTC.

This clonotype was counted many times. The genes are TRBV16 and TRBJ2-3, with D possibly TRBD1 on 5 matching bases. Germline V gene data show CDR1 as KGHSY and CDR2 as FQNENV. The CDR3 is 15 amino acids. V was shortened by 2 bases and J by 5 bases, with 14 bases between the two germline ends. The CDR3 here is CASSQGGRARDTQYF. The DNA for the CDR3 is TGTGCCAGCAGCCAAGGTGGCAGGGCGAGAGATACGCAGTATTTT.

This clonotype was seen many times. V gene TRBV5-8 combines with J gene TRBJ1-1; tentatively, D is TRBD1 (5 bases). There are 15 residues in the CDR3. Between the trimmed V and J ends, which lost 3 bases and 0 bases, there was a span of 12 bases. Germline V CDR1 and CDR2: SGHTS, YDEGEE. CDR3 amino acids: CASSSDGGVNTEAFF. DNA of the CDR3: TGTGCCAGCAGCTCTGACGGGGGGGTGAACACTGAAGCTTTCTTT.

This chain links TRBV12-3 or TRBV12-4 with TRBJ2-1, with TRBD2 matching over 10 bases. V shed 6 bases, J shed 8 bases, and the junction held 13 bases outside the gene matches. This CDR3 spans 16 amino acids. The DNA of the CDR3 is TGTGCCAGCAGCCCCCCGGGACTAGCGTCTTTCGATGAGCAGTTCTTC. It is translated as CASSPPGLASFDEQFF.

This clonotype was seen at least ten times. This sequence joins TRBV20-1 and TRBJ2-7, with D unclear. CDR1 DFQATT and CDR2 SNEGSKA come from the germline V gene (reference sequence). Deletions cut 3 bases from V and 9 bases from J, with 15 bases between. The CDR3 covers 12 residues. The CDR3 reads CSASPGLVGQYF. The CDR3 DNA follows: TGCAGTGCTAGCCCAGGTTTGGTCGGGCAGTACTTC.

This clonotype was seen repeatedly, ten times or more. The rearrangement uses TRBV2 and TRBJ1-1, with D hard to call. The CDR3 spans 12 residues. V was pared by 2 bases and J by 12 bases, with 13 bases between. Per germline, CDR1 SNHLY and CDR2 FYNNEI. The CDR3 loop is CASSERKIPTFF. The CDR3 nucleotides are TGTGCCAGCAGTGAAAGGAAGATACCTACTTTCTTT.

This clonotype came up many times. The rearrangement joins TRBV7-2 to TRBJ1-1; D is uncertain. The CDR3 spans 15 residues. Trimming took 6 bases from V and 3 from J, leaving 17 bases between them. CDR1 and CDR2 from the germline V gene are SGHTA and FQGNSA. In DNA, the CDR3 is TGTGCCAGCAGTCGGGGTCGGGTGGGAGACACTGAAGCTTTCTTT. Protein sequence: CASSRGRVGDTEAFF.

This clonotype appeared many times. This chain joins TRBV12-3 or TRBV12-4 and TRBJ1-4; D is unresolved. Trimming stripped 4 bases from V and 0 bases from J, with 6 bases between. CDR3 length: 14 residues. The CDR3 sequence is CASSSLATNEKLFF. Here the CDR3 DNA reads TGTGCCAGCAGTTCACTGGCAACTAATGAAAAACTGTTTTTT.

This clonotype has at least ten counts. This chain links TRBV5-1 with TRBJ1-4; TRBD1 matches 9 bases. In germline, CDR1 is SGHRS, CDR2 YFSETQ. CDR3 length: 16 amino acids. After removal of 4 bases from V and 4 bases from J, the junction contained 8 bases not matched to a gene. This CDR3 is CASSQRPGQGNEKLFF. DNA for the CDR3: TGCGCCAGCAGCCAACGACCGGGACAGGGTAATGAAAAACTGTTTTTT.

Many counts were recorded for this clonotype. The chain uses TRBV5-1 and TRBJ2-1, with 8 bases that match TRBD2. Germline loops: CDR1 SGHRS, CDR2 YFSETQ. J gave up 9 bases and V 5 bases, and 7 bases lay outside the gene matches. The CDR3 is made up of 13 amino acids. CDR3 in DNA: TGCGCCAGCAGTTCCAGCGGGAGAAGTGAGCAGTTCTTC. It codes for CASSSSGRSEQFF.

This clonotype was recorded at least ten times. The V gene is TRBV20-1, the J gene TRBJ2-2; D not resolved. V shed 6 bases and J shed 4 bases, with 9 bases lying between them. The CDR3 runs to 12 residues. From germline, CDR1 is DFQATT and CDR2 SNEGSKA (reference sequence). The CDR3 nucleotides read TGCAGTGCCCGGGTGGGCACCGGGGAGCTGTTTTTT. As protein: CSARVGTGELFF.

This clonotype has at least ten counts. The chain joins TRBV6-1 to TRBJ2-7; D is unresolved. This CDR3 is 14 amino acids long. V lost 6 bases to trimming and J lost 2 bases, with 14 bases between them. Per the germline V gene, CDR1 is MNHNS and CDR2 is SASEGT. CDR3 sequence reads: CASRRDKGTYEQYF. The CDR3 nucleotides are TGTGCCAGCAGACGCGACAAGGGAACCTACGAGCAGTACTTC.

The chain is built from TRBV5-4 and TRBJ2-7; TRBD2 matches 11 bases. The CDR3 length is 16 residues. Looked up from germline, CDR1 is SGHNT and CDR2 is YYREEE (reference sequence). The J segment lost 1 base and the V segment lost 2 bases, leaving 5 bases of the junction unmatched. CDR3 in DNA: TGTGCCAGCAGCTTCGGGCTAGCGGGAGGTTCCTACGAGCAGTACTTC. This encodes CASSFGLAGGSYEQYF. The entire variable domain, with the rest obtained from reference TRBV5-4 and TRBJ2-7, is as follows: ETGVTQSPTHLIKTRGQQVTLRCSSQSGHNTVSWYQQALGQGPQFIFQYYREEENGRGNFPPRFSGLQFPNYSSELNVNALELDDSALYLCASSFGLAGGSYEQYFGPGTRLTVT.